The 12 T cell receptor beta chains reported below all come from one sample, sequenced in a study of shared clonotypes between healthy human individuals. Assay: immunoSEQ multiplex PCR; the TCRdb copy retains only in-frame clones and omits some. The sample holds about 2.3 million clones, just over 90% seen once. Sequences were obtained from naive CD4+ T cells from PBMCs. The subset here: CD45RA+ positively selected. These receptors all stem from a man aged 18 to 29 in good health. Some clones in this sample may be carry-over from other donors' samples.

V gene TRBV19 combines with J gene TRBJ1-2; D is perhaps TRBD1 (5 bases). This CDR3 spans 12 amino acids. Germline CDR1 and CDR2: LNHDA and SQIVND (reference sequence). V was pared by 9 bases and J by 9 bases, with 17 bases between. The CDR3 region has the DNA TGTGCCAGCTTGGGACCCAATCGGCGCTACACCTTC. The encoded protein is CASLGPNRRYTF.

The chain links TRBV5-6 to TRBJ2-7, with no clear D. Trimming cost V 4 bases and J 1 base, with 6 bases left between them. Germline assignment: CDR1 SGHDT and CDR2 YYEEEE. The CDR3 has 12 residues. The CDR3 spells CASSQHSYEQYF. In DNA, the CDR3 is TGTGCCAGCAGCCAACATTCCTACGAGCAGTACTTC.

The chain couples TRBV5-1 to TRBJ1-2, with 10 bases matching TRBD1. With V trimmed by 4 bases and J by 8 bases, 8 bases remained unmatched. Germline V gives CDR1 SGHRS, CDR2 YFSETQ. This CDR3 is 14 amino acids long. CDR3 sequence (DNA): TGCGCCAGCAGCACGACCGGGACAGGGGTCGGCTACACCTTC. It is translated as CASSTTGTGVGYTF. Variable domain in full (rest from reference TRBV5-1 and TRBJ1-2): KAGVTQTPRYLIKTRGQQVTLSCSPISGHRSVSWYQQTPGQGLQFLFEYFSETQRNKGNFPGRFSGRQFSNSRSEMNVSTLELGDSALYLCASSTTGTGVGYTFGSGTRLTVV.

The V call is TRBV11-3, the J call TRBJ2-2; no reliable D call. Per the germline V gene, CDR1 is SGHNT and CDR2 is YENEEA. The CDR3 runs to 15 residues. V gave up 2 bases and J gave up 2 bases, with 9 bases separating them. For the CDR3, the DNA is TGTGCCAGCAGCTTATATCACAGCAACACCGGGGAGCTGTTTTTT. Protein sequence: CASSLYHSNTGELFF.

The chain joins TRBV7-9 to TRBJ2-7, with TRBD2 identical over 10 bases. This CDR3 is 17 amino acids long. The junction had 16 bases not matched to a gene; V was cut back by 5 bases and J by 6 bases. Germline-derived CDR1 and CDR2 are SEHNR and FQNEAQ (reference sequence). The CDR3 DNA reads TGTGCCAGCAGCCCATTGTTTAGCGGGAGGACCTCAAGCGAGCAGTACTTC. Its protein is CASSPLFSGRTSSEQYF. Looking up the rest from reference TRBV7-9 and TRBJ2-7 gives the full variable domain: DTGVSQNPRHKITKRGQNVTFRCDPISEHNRLYWYRQTLGQGPEFLTYFQNEAQLEKSRLLSDRFSAERPKGSFSTLEIQRTEQGDSAMYLCASSPLFSGRTSSEQYFGPGTRLTVT.

A word on this clone: The same CDR3 also results from other DNA sequences found in this sample. The V and J genes are TRBV7-9 and TRBJ2-5; TRBD1 agrees at 10 bases. The CDR3 is 15 amino acids. The V gene's germline CDR1 is SEHNR and CDR2 FQNEAQ (reference sequence). V shed 1 base, J shed 5 bases, and the junction held 4 bases outside the gene matches. CDR3 protein: CASSLGTGGAETQYF. CDR3 nucleotides: TGTGCCAGCAGCTTAGGGACAGGGGGAGCGGAGACCCAGTACTTC.

V is TRBV11-1 and J is TRBJ2-3, with 8 bases that match TRBD2. The V gene end was trimmed by 4 bases and the J gene end by 0 bases; junction bases not matched to a gene: 9. The CDR3 covers 17 residues. Germline values: CDR1 SGHAT, CDR2 FQDESV (reference sequence). The CDR3 loop is CASSSQLADASTDTQYF. CDR3 coding DNA: TGTGCCAGCAGCTCCCAACTAGCGGACGCTAGCACAGATACGCAGTATTTT.

Comment on this clone: Other DNA sequences in this sample translate to the same CDR3. The rearrangement joins TRBV18 to TRBJ2-7; 10 positions match TRBD1. The CDR3 extends over 16 amino acids. Germline V gene sequence: CDR1 KGHSH, CDR2 LQKENI. V lost 2 bases, J lost 2 bases, and 6 bases stayed unmatched. CDR3 sequence (DNA): TGTGCCAGCTCACCAACCGGGACAGGGGTCCCCTACGAGCAGTACTTC. It encodes CASSPTGTGVPYEQYF. The full variable domain, completed using reference TRBV18 and TRBJ2-7, is NAGVMQNPRHLVRRRGQEARLRCSPMKGHSHVYWYRQLPEEGLKFMVYLQKENIIDESGMPKERFSAEFPKEGPSILRIQQVVRGDSAAYFCASSPTGTGVPYEQYFGPGTRLTVT.

The chain uses TRBV27 and TRBJ2-7, with a weak D call TRBD2 (6 bases). The CDR3 spans 14 residues. V lost 5 bases and J 3 bases, leaving 14 bases between the germline ends. Per the germline V gene, CDR1 is MNHEY and CDR2 is SMNVEV (reference sequence). CDR3 bases: TGTGCCAGCAGTCCGCTCGGGAGTATCTACGAGCAGTACTTC. Translated, it gives CASSPLGSIYEQYF.

V gene TRBV15 combines with J gene TRBJ1-5; D unresolved. V shed 3 bases and J shed 3 bases, with 12 bases lying between them. The germline CDR1 and CDR2 sequences are LNHNV and YYDKDF (reference sequence). The CDR3 consists of 15 residues. In nucleotides, the CDR3 is TGTGCCACCAGCAGGGTTCAGTTTTCCAATCAGCCCCAGCATTTT. This encodes CATSRVQFSNQPQHF. Full variable domain (rest looked up from reference TRBV15 and TRBJ1-5): DAMVIQNPRYQVTQFGKPVTLSCSQTLNHNVMYWYQQKSSQAPKLLFHYYDKDFNNEADTPDNFQSRRPNTSFCFLDIRSPGLGDTAMYLCATSRVQFSNQPQHFGDGTRLSIL.

The chain is built from TRBV2 and TRBJ1-5; tentative D call: TRBD1 (5 bases). The germline V gene has CDR1 SNHLY and CDR2 FYNNEI. Deletions cut 9 bases from V and 7 bases from J, with 16 bases between. The CDR3 runs to 13 residues. The CDR3 region has the DNA TGTGCCAGTGCTGAGTCGGGGCACCAGCCCCAGCATTTT. It is translated as CASAESGHQPQHF.

This rearrangement joins TRBV28 to TRBJ2-7, with TRBD2 identical over 14 bases. Losses at the gene ends were 4 bases for V and 6 bases for J; bases not matched to a gene: 5. This CDR3 spans 15 amino acids. The V gene's germline CDR1 is MDHEN and CDR2 SYDVKM. DNA for the CDR3: TGTGCCAGCAGTTCCGTCGGACTAGCGGGAGGCGAGCAGTACTTC. Translated: CASSSVGLAGGEQYF.